The clone carrying this T cell receptor beta chain occurred many times. This specimen belongs to a study of neurological immune-mediated disorders. The team produced cDNA through 5'RACE using 10-nucleotide random UMIs. In TCRdb, the 5' RACE reads were re-called with MiXCR into one record per CDR3 protein. The sample gives tens of thousands of distinct CDR3 sequences, 11% to 15% of which show up once; approximately 30% is in the top ten. Trimming cost V 3 bases and J 3 bases, with 8 bases left between them. This CDR3 spans 13 amino acids. Germline loops: CDR1 SGHAT, CDR2 FQNNGV. This TCR was sampled from a woman aged 45-60 years with HTLV-1-associated myelopathy (HAM/TSP). Sequenced input: PBMCs. This chain connects TRBV11-2 to TRBJ1-2, with D unclear. Written as DNA, the CDR3 is TGTGCCAGCAGCTTGTATAGTGACTATGGCTACACCTTC. This sequence encodes CASSLYSDYGYTF. The full variable domain, its missing parts supplied by reference TRBV11-2 and TRBJ1-2, is EAGVAQSPRYKIIEKRQSVAFWCNPISGHATLYWYQQILGQGPKLLIQFQNNGVVDDSQLPKDRFSAERLKGVDSTLKIQPAKLEDSAVYLCASSLYSDYGYTFGSGTRLTVV.